The next 15 T cell receptor beta chains were all read from a single sample in a study of blood T cell repertoires in COVID-19. Measured with immunoSEQ multiplex PCR; TCRdb has only the in-frame clones, and not every one. The sample holds around 400,000 clones, 80% to 90% seen once. Material: peripheral blood. The receptors stem from a woman aged 60-75 years with COVID-19, enrolled during active disease.

The sample holds a few counts of this clone. The chain couples TRBV5-1 to TRBJ2-5; no firm D call. CDR3 length: 15 amino acids. CDR1 and CDR2 from the germline V gene are SGHRS and YFSETQ. Deletions cut 0 bases from V and 5 bases from J, with 14 bases between. For the CDR3, the DNA is TGCGCCAGCAGCTTGGCGTTCGGGTCTGGGGAGACCCAGTACTTC. It specifies CASSLAFGSGETQYF. Supplemented by reference TRBV5-1 and TRBJ2-5, the full variable domain reads KAGVTQTPRYLIKTRGQQVTLSCSPISGHRSVSWYQQTPGQGLQFLFEYFSETQRNKGNFPGRFSGRQFSNSRSEMNVSTLELGDSALYLCASSLAFGSGETQYFGPGTRLLVL.

V usage is TRBV6-1 and J usage is TRBJ1-5; the match to TRBD1 covers 7 bases. CDR1 is MNHNS, CDR2 SASEGT, per germline. The CDR3 has 15 amino acids. Trimming took 3 bases from V and 6 from J; bases not matched to a gene: 8. CDR3 sequence reads: CASSEGDRMGQPQHF. CDR3 DNA: TGTGCCAGCAGTGAGGGGGACAGAATGGGTCAGCCCCAGCATTTT.

The V and J genes are TRBV5-1 and TRBJ1-1; D is possibly TRBD1 (6 bases). Germline-derived CDR1 and CDR2 are SGHRS and YFSETQ. The CDR3 has 15 amino acids. The V end was cut by 5 bases, the J end by 1 base, with 15 bases between. The CDR3 region has the DNA TGCGCCAGCAGGGGGACAACAGGGACGAACACTGAAGCTTTCTTT. It specifies CASRGTTGTNTEAFF. Supplemented by reference TRBV5-1 and TRBJ1-1, the full variable domain reads KAGVTQTPRYLIKTRGQQVTLSCSPISGHRSVSWYQQTPGQGLQFLFEYFSETQRNKGNFPGRFSGRQFSNSRSEMNVSTLELGDSALYLCASRGTTGTNTEAFFGQGTRLTVV.

About this clone itself: The identical CDR3 is also encoded by other nucleotide sequences in the sample. The V gene is TRBV11-2, the J gene TRBJ1-5, with 7 bases lining up with TRBD1. Trimming cost V 0 bases and J 7 bases; bases outside gene matches: 3. The CDR3 runs to 14 residues. Germline V gene sequence: CDR1 SGHAT, CDR2 FQNNGV. This CDR3 is CASSLDGGGQPQHF. The CDR3 region has the DNA TGTGCCAGCAGCTTAGATGGAGGGGGCCAGCCCCAGCATTTT.

The chain combines TRBV5-4 with TRBJ1-3, with a tentative D call TRBD1 (6 bases). The CDR3 spans 15 residues. V dropped 4 bases and J dropped 2 bases, with 13 bases sitting between them. Per the germline V gene, CDR1 is SGHNT and CDR2 is YYREEE (reference sequence). The CDR3 region is CASSPRGGPGNTIYF. Written as DNA, the CDR3 is TGTGCCAGCAGCCCTCGGGGGGGGCCTGGAAACACCATATATTTT.

The chain joins TRBV6-5 to TRBJ2-4; 9 positions agree with TRBD1. V shed 0 bases and J 4 bases; nucleotides not matched to a gene: 1. The CDR3 is 15 amino acids. Germline V lookup: CDR1 MNHEY, CDR2 SVGAGI. CDR3 sequence reads: CASSYSGTGKNIQYF. The DNA of the CDR3 is TGTGCCAGCAGTTACTCCGGGACAGGGAAAAACATTCAGTACTTC.

The V call is TRBV5-4, the J call TRBJ1-1; 8 bases map to TRBD1. The V and J ends lost 6 bases and 7 bases, in that order; junction bases with no gene match: 11. CDR3 length equals 14 residues. Germline V gene sequence: CDR1 SGHNT, CDR2 YYREEE (reference sequence). The CDR3 DNA sequence: TGTGCCAGCACCGAGGACAGGGCCGGCCTTGAAGCTTTCTTT. Its protein is CASTEDRAGLEAFF.

The chain recombines TRBV12-3 or TRBV12-4 with TRBJ1-2; tentative D call: TRBD1 (5 bases). The CDR3 is 13 residues long. V lost 7 bases and J 5 bases, leaving 14 bases between the germline ends. CDR3 coding DNA: TGTGCCAGCAAAATGACAGATTCTTATGGCTACACCTTC. It encodes CASKMTDSYGYTF.

The chain carries TRBV5-1 and TRBJ1-2; D is perhaps TRBD1 (6 bases). Germline CDR1 reads SGHRS; CDR2 reads YFSETQ. Trimming pared 0 bases from V and 2 bases from J, leaving 14 bases between. The CDR3 is 16 residues long. The CDR3 loop reads CASSLDSQGLNYGYTF. The DNA of the CDR3 is TGCGCCAGCAGCTTGGATTCCCAGGGGCTAAACTATGGCTACACCTTC. Complete variable domain (other parts from reference TRBV5-1 and TRBJ1-2): KAGVTQTPRYLIKTRGQQVTLSCSPISGHRSVSWYQQTPGQGLQFLFEYFSETQRNKGNFPGRFSGRQFSNSRSEMNVSTLELGDSALYLCASSLDSQGLNYGYTFGSGTRLTVV.

This chain uses TRBV10-3 with TRBJ2-3; 13 nucleotides match TRBD2. This CDR3 has 16 amino acids. V gave up 2 bases and J gave up 3 bases; unmatched junction bases: 2. Per germline, CDR1 ENHRY and CDR2 SYGVKD. CDR3 DNA sequence: TGTGCCATCAGTGAGACTAGCGGGGGGGCAACAGATACGCAGTATTTT. Protein product: CAISETSGGATDTQYF.

The J gene is TRBJ2-2, the V gene TRBV3-1 (or the pseudogene TRBV3-2), with D hard to call. With 0 bases removed from V and 1 base from J, the gap between germline ends came to 9 bases. Germline lookup yields CDR1 LGHDT and CDR2 YNNKEL (reference sequence). The CDR3 is 16 residues long. The DNA of the CDR3 is TGTGCCAGCAGCCAAGATCCTAACAGGAACACCGGGGAGCTGTTTTTT. As protein: CASSQDPNRNTGELFF.

The chain has TRBV6-5 and TRBJ2-7, with unresolved D. Germline V gives CDR1 MNHEY, CDR2 SVGAGI. The ends were cut back, 6 bases at V and 0 bases at J, with 12 bases in the middle. The CDR3 sequence is 14 residues long. The CDR3 coding sequence is TGTGCCAGCAGCCCCGCCCCGGGCTCCTACGAGCAGTACTTC. Translation: CASSPAPGSYEQYF.

V is TRBV19 and J is TRBJ2-1; D possibly corresponds to TRBD2 (7 bases). Trimming took 3 bases from V and 7 from J, leaving 13 bases between them. CDR3 length: 14 residues. Germline assignment: CDR1 LNHDA and CDR2 SQIVND (reference sequence). The CDR3, as DNA: TGTGCCAGTAGTATCGGCAGGGGAGGGAATGAGCAGTTCTTC. Translating it yields CASSIGRGGNEQFF.

The rearrangement joins TRBV11-2 to TRBJ2-5; D possibly corresponds to TRBD2 (6 bases). V was cut by 1 base and J by 5 bases, with 11 bases left in between. The length of the CDR3 is 14 residues. Germline assignment: CDR1 SGHAT and CDR2 FQNNGV. In DNA form, the CDR3 reads TGTGCCAGCAGCTTAGGAGTACGGGGGGAGACCCAGTACTTC. This codes for CASSLGVRGETQYF.

This clone was counted at least ten times. The chain recombines TRBV6-5 with TRBJ2-7; the D is unclear. From germline, CDR1 is MNHEY and CDR2 SVGAGI. V lost 2 bases to trimming and J lost 6 bases, with 17 bases between them. The CDR3 is 15 amino acids. For the CDR3, the DNA is TGTGCCAGCAGTTACCTTTATGGTGAGGAACGCGAGCAGTACTTC. Amino acids: CASSYLYGEEREQYF.